This TCR beta chain was identified in a study of blood T cell repertoires in COVID-19. Study overall: Italy, Spain and the United States were the sources of the convalescent and acute COVID-19 samples. T cells, B-cell-depleted T cells, or PBMCs supplied cDNA or gDNA.

CDR1 and CDR2 (germline): MDHEN, SYDVKM. CDR3 size: 15 residues. V was cut by 2 bases and J by 5 bases, with 16 bases left in between. Original processing notes: Researchers report that nucleated cell counts were estimated from reference gene primer amplification. Clones were sequenced by immunoSEQ multiplex PCR, and TCRdb holds only the in-frame ones, with some missing. V and J calls and clone size follow that table, whereas D and trimming were derived from the DNA. The sample consists of 150,000 to 200,000 clones, under 85% of them appearing once. This clonotype originated in a man in his 60s with active or convalescent COVID-19. The material sequenced was peripheral blood. The rearrangement uses TRBV28 and TRBJ2-7; tentatively, D is TRBD1 (7 bases). The CDR3 DNA sequence: TGTGCCAGCAGTTTACAGGGGGGTTCTGGGGACGAGCAGTACTTC. It encodes CASSLQGGSGDEQYF.